The T cell receptor (beta chain) under discussion was sequenced for a study of T cell responses to AZD1222 COVID-19 vaccine. Measured with immunoSEQ multiplex PCR; TCRdb has only the in-frame clones, and not every one. The sample contains about 97,000 clones, roughly 91% of which appear only once. Germline V CDR1 and CDR2: MNHEY, SVGEGT. V was trimmed by 4 bases and J by 6 bases, leaving 9 bases between them. This CDR3 has 12 amino acids. As concerns this clone: Its antigen is not known.

The study's findings and limits: Seropositive AZD1222 recipients at baseline numbered only 5 to 7. Of spike-specific TCRs, nearly half reportedly target regions left unmutated in variants. Receipt of two AZD1222 doses was followed by a rise in Spike-specific TCR breadth and depth. Dominant CD4 TCR responses targeted spike regions 160-218 and 743-854.

The chain couples TRBV6-2 or TRBV6-3 to TRBJ1-2; D unclear. Sequences were derived from peripheral blood, sampled on day 0 of AZD1222 vaccination. The TCR sequence derives from an adult in good health. CDR3: CASSFREDGYTF. The CDR3 region has the DNA TGTGCCAGCAGTTTCAGAGAGGATGGCTACACCTTC.